This T cell receptor (beta chain) was identified in a study of cytomegalovirus exposure and HLA in healthy donors (dated by TCRdb to about 2017). Notes on the research overall: An earlier analysis of approximately 600 of the donors reported approximately 300 Gb of sequence data and 100 million to 130 million unique TCR beta sequences from about 200 million T cells. Roughly 300 gigabases of sequencing data and around 85 million unique TCR sequences made up an early release that covered approximately 700 HLA-typed donors. Of the roughly 400 genotyped donors, approximately 80% fell in the genetic ancestry cluster associated with self-reported Caucasian donors. The study aimed to test whether cataloging public T cell receptors could reveal signatures of past pathogen exposure. Using immunosequencing, the study profiled T cell repertoires from some 670 subjects and related those repertoires to cytomegalovirus serostatus. In addition to the first cohort of 666 subjects, a separate validation cohort of under 150 different subjects was used. High-throughput TCR immunosequencing, statistical association of individual TCRs with disease status, and machine learning were combined to predict cytomegalovirus infection status. In a later analysis, previously published TCR beta repertoires from more than 500 donors were re-analyzed and high-resolution HLA genotyping was added so that TCR occurrence patterns could be studied. Rather than drawing on any new phenotypic data, the later analysis identified candidate immune exposures from TCR beta sequences and the way those sequences occurred across donors. To decide whether each TCR beta V gene segment behaved as functional or pseudogenic, an earlier analysis of over 500 of the donors relied on high-throughput TCR beta sequencing. Donor age, sex, ethnicity and CMV serostatus were collected together with the repertoire data. In a later genetic analysis, genome-wide SNP genotypes for about 55% of the roughly 700 donors were used, and that subset was treated as a discovery cohort. Every discovery cohort repertoire had been produced on one sequencing platform. HLA typing covered class I and class II loci at four-digit resolution. Typing coverage differed by locus: A, B, C, DRB1 and DQB1 were typed in roughly 620-630 donors, DQA1 in approximately 520, DPA1 in some 600, and DPB1 in just under 490. A few DR-DQ haplotypes were treated as single units for association and clustering because of strong linkage in the cohort. Among about 410 genotyped donors of the cohort, an average of around 220,000 unique TCR beta nucleotide sequences was sequenced per donor, of which about 19% were non-productive.

The cohort was made up of several hundred healthy bone marrow donors. At the time of sampling, every cohort member was nominally healthy, though immune exposures that went unrecorded were likely present. The donor was CMV seropositive and belonged to the group of 250 to 300 seropositive cohort members. Every donor gave a peripheral blood sample, and the peripheral blood mononuclear cells from that sample were used for TCR beta sequencing. Genomic DNA was extracted from the blood cell samples with the Qiagen DNeasy Blood Extraction Kit. This clone was seen a handful of times. Its cognate antigen has yet to be identified. The input lacks base qualities; no much larger clone sits a single base away. Study-wide findings and limitations: Linkage disequilibrium might explain the correlated functional status among segregating V segments, but an unknown experimental factor could not be ruled out. Most TCR sequences were seen in very few donors, while some public TCRs were found in many individuals. A group of highly shared sequence variants was considered likely to be a technical artifact of the sequencing pipeline. According to a later genetic analysis, donors in an Asian-associated ancestry cluster had fewer N-insertions in productive TCRs than the approximately 700-donor mean. In a later analysis, most CMV-associated TCR beta chains were found to appear HLA-restricted, with HLA associations seemingly driven largely by CMV exposure. When HLA alleles, especially DR and DQ, strongly co-occurred, TCR associations were difficult to assign to individual alleles. Because HLA typing was unavailable for some donors at each locus, only the typed subset was used in association tests. The only immune exposure information available for the cohort was CMV serostatus. A further reported finding was that TCR beta sequences accurately predicted the HLA-A and HLA-B alleles for most subjects in the first cohort. It was suggested by the authors that the approach could potentially be generalized to other disease states and immunological phenotypes. A later analysis found that HLA-associated TCR beta chains were more clonally expanded and had lower generation probabilities than equally common non-associated chains. In a later analysis, the rate of TCR association differed among HLA loci, with DRB1 alleles having the most associated TCRs and HLA-C alleles having the fewest. A few of the identified cytomegalovirus-associated TCR beta chains were confirmed in vitro to be specific for cytomegalovirus antigens. In both the original and validation cohorts, the classifier was reported to diagnose cytomegalovirus status with high specificity and sensitivity. In a later analysis, several top co-occurrence clusters were reported to appear linked to parvovirus B19, influenza, CMV and Epstein-Barr virus. Some IMGT-functional V segments, including TRBV6-2 and TRBV6-3, could not be told apart with the 87-base-pair reads, so those segments were excluded. In the study, around 150 TCR beta chains were listed as associated with cytomegalovirus. Only TCR beta chains were sequenced in this cohort, and the absence of alpha or paired-chain data limited detectable features. The earlier analysis of almost 600 of the donors excluded roughly 17 rarely observed V segments, including chromosome 9 orphons, because counts were too low. An association between a missense DCLRE1C variant and V-gene and J-gene trimming of TCR beta chains was found in a later genetic analysis and replicated in an independent cohort. At a false discovery rate of 0.05, a later analysis linked 16,951 TCR beta sequences to specific HLA alleles. In an earlier analysis of fewer than 700 of the donors, most TCR beta V segments appeared in productive rearrangements about 87% or about 30% of the time, broadly matching IMGT annotations. Sequencing depth was assumed to be roughly uniform across donors in the presence/absence analyses, though that assumption may not hold.

The method was the immunoSEQ multiplex PCR assay. The multiplex PCR relied on a mix of 60 forward primers for TCR Vbeta segments and 13 reverse primers for TCR Jbeta segments. The CDR3 region of rearranged TCR beta genes was amplified from genomic DNA with a multiplex PCR assay. The amplified TCR beta libraries were sequenced on the Illumina HiSeq System as 87-base-pair reads. From the authors' description of their analysis: Across the roughly 600 repertoires, a later analysis counted 78 million or so unique TCR beta chains, roughly 11 million of which were shared by at least two donors. A nearest-neighbor algorithm error-corrected the raw reads and collapsed the reads into unique sequences, merging closely related sequences to remove PCR and sequencing errors. Alignment of CDR3 sequences to IMGT reference sequences was used to assign V, D and J gene segments. Each retained sequence needed at least a six-nucleotide match to both a V gene segment and a J gene segment. Rearrangements were called productive when the CDR3 lacked stop codons and stayed in frame with V and J; all others were non-productive. CDR3 was defined by IMGT convention, running from the second conserved V-encoded cysteine to the conserved J-encoded phenylalanine. Sequences without an unambiguous match to a single V gene segment were excluded from the earlier analysis of approximately 560 of the donors. In an earlier analysis of several hundred of the donors, a V segment was called functional when productive rearrangements were above 56.7%, and segregating when the standard deviation between donors exceeded 5%. To diagnose cytomegalovirus status from the catalog of TCR beta chain sequences, a statistical classification framework was built. In a later analysis, TCR nucleotide sequences were compared against IMGT/GENE-DB human TR gene sequences so that V and J genes could be assigned. The TCRdist pipeline was used in a later analysis to assign CDR3 sequences and most-parsimonious VDJ recombination scenarios. In a later analysis, every TCR beta chain was defined by the combination of its CDR3 amino acid sequence and its V-gene family, and reads without a unique V-gene family were dropped. A later analysis removed 592 highly shared, low-generation-probability nucleotide sequences to deal with suspected cross-contamination and a sequencing artifact. In a later analysis, a clonal expansion index was calculated for each public chain from normalized within-repertoire ranks of inferred template counts. A later analysis computed generation probabilities with a VDJ recombination model fitted to out-of-frame rearrangements, and checked the results against IGoR. A later analysis scored TCR-TCR, TCR-HLA and TCR-CMV co-occurrence with hypergeometric tests, applying a repertoire-size bias correction to TCR pairs. A later analysis estimated false discovery rates by permuting HLA or CMV assignments 20 times. In a later analysis, co-occurring TCRs were grouped using DBSCAN, and TCRdist sequence similarity was added for clustering within HLA-allele-positive subsets. Repertoires with fewer than 30,000 or more than 120,000 public chains, plus five repertoires with anomalous nucleotide sharing, were excluded from co-occurrence clustering. TCRdb obtained this table from immuneACCESS and retained in-frame rearrangements with V and J assigned. These tables miss some clones; where compared with another copy, unresolved V genes account for less than half of the shortfall, and the remainder is unexplained. D and trimming come from the DNA, and the V and J calls and clone size come from that table. The table for this sample lists about 130,000 clones; 77% of them were counted only once. Roughly 13% of the sample lies in the top ten.

Taken from the germline V gene, the CDR1 and CDR2 loops are MDHEN and SYDVKM. V and J are truncated by 7 bases and 8 bases respectively, leaving an intervening sequence of 11 bases. The CDR3 runs 11 residues from the cysteine to the phenylalanine. The retained sequence is limited to the CDR3, 33 bases, with the frame set at the first base. Sequencing input: PBMCs. This chain joins TRBV28 to TRBJ1-2, with the D gene too uncertain to name. The sequence derives from a woman between 40 and 55 years old in good health and CMV-seropositive. CDR3 protein: CASMAGPGYTF. The nucleotide sequence is TGTGCCAGCATGGCTGGGCCCGGCTACACCTTC.